Each of the 25 T cell receptor beta chains below was sequenced from the same sample in a study of esophageal squamous cell carcinoma under preoperative chemotherapy. TCRdb independently ran MiXCR on the PCR reads; one entry per CDR3 protein. Here the sample spans about 32,000 distinct CDR3 sequences, 52% being singletons. The sample's time point: after preoperative PTX-NDP chemotherapy. This material was obtained from a patient given preoperative chemotherapy. The receptors derive from a human donor with esophageal squamous cell carcinoma. The donor label of this sample is uncertain.

This clonotype occurred a few times. One junction end disagrees with the germline gene, perhaps due to a read error. The chain is built from TRBV7-2 and TRBJ2-4; D gene unclear. Germline values: CDR1 SGHTA, CDR2 FQGNSA. The CDR3 has 14 amino acids. The CDR3 is CAGSRGLAKNIQYF. CDR3 DNA: TGTGCCGGCAGCCGCGGCCTAGCCAAAAACATTCAGTACTTC.

This chain connects TRBV7-3 to TRBJ2-3, with 8 bases lining up with TRBD2. Looked up from germline, CDR1 is SGHTA and CDR2 is FQGTGA. With V trimmed by 9 bases and J by 5 bases, 19 bases remained unmatched. The CDR3 runs 17 residues. CDR3 DNA: TGTGCCAGGAGCCGCAAACCGGGGCGGGGGGCTAGAGATACGCAGTATTTT. As protein: CARSRKPGRGARDTQYF.

On this clonotype itself: The junction does not match germline at one end; this may be a read error. The chain recombines TRBV7-7 with TRBJ2-6; maybe TRBD1 (7 bases). The CDR3 runs to 15 residues. Per germline, CDR1 SSHAT and CDR2 FNYEAQ (reference sequence). In nucleotides, the CDR3 is TGTGCTAGCAGCTTATCGGGGCAGGGGGGAAACGTCCTGACTTTC. It translates to CASSLSGQGGNVLTF. Looking up the rest from reference TRBV7-7 and TRBJ2-6 gives the full variable domain: GAGVSQSPRYKVTKRGQDVTLRCDPISSHATLYWYQQALGQGPEFLTYFNYEAQPDKSGLPSDRFSAERPEGSISTLTIQRTEQRDSAMYRCASSLSGQGGNVLTFGAGSRLTVL.

This clonotype has a handful of counts. The chain joins TRBV5-1 to TRBJ2-3, with D hard to call. Germline V gene lookup returns CDR1 SGHRS and CDR2 YFSETQ. The V end was cut by 0 bases, the J end by 0 bases, with 8 bases between. The CDR3 is 15 residues long. In DNA, the CDR3 is TGCGCCAGCAGCTTGGGTCGTCCTAGCACAGATACGCAGTATTTT. This gives the protein CASSLGRPSTDTQYF.

The rearrangement links TRBV11-2 to TRBJ1-2; 7 bases map to TRBD1. J was trimmed by 4 bases and V by 8 bases; bases with no gene match: 10. CDR3 length: 14 amino acids. The germline CDR1 and CDR2 sequences are SGHAT and FQNNGV. The CDR3 DNA sequence: TGTGCCAGCGGCCTCTCGACAGGGCTCTATGGCTACACCTTC. It is translated as CASGLSTGLYGYTF.

This clonotype counts as medium-sized. The chain combines TRBV11-3 with TRBJ2-5, with 9 bases matching TRBD1. This CDR3 has 16 amino acids. Germline loops: CDR1 SGHNT, CDR2 YENEEA. V trimming: 5 bases; J trimming: 14 bases; junction bases outside the gene matches: 21. The CDR3 DNA reads as TGTGCCAGCAGCCGTAACAGGGGGCGAGAGATGGGGGGGCCATACTTC. It is translated as CASSRNRGREMGGPYF.

Turning to this clonotype: Relative to the germline gene, one junction end is altered; a read error may explain this. The CDR3 DNA follows: TGTGCCAGCAGCTTAGTCGGCCGCGGCCCAGAGACCCAGTATTTC. It encodes CASSLVGRGPETQYF. This chain links TRBV7-8 with TRBJ2-5; D not certain. CDR3 size: 15 residues. Germline CDR1 reads SGHVS; CDR2 reads FQNEAQ.

J is TRBJ2-4 and V is TRBV18; 10 bases align to TRBD2. The J call is in doubt because the DNA end fits TRBJ2-1 better. The V gene's germline CDR1 is KGHSH and CDR2 LQKENI. The CDR3 runs to 14 residues. CDR3 loop: CASSPTSGEGEQFF. Written as DNA, the CDR3 is TGTGCCAGCTCACCAACTAGCGGGGAAGGTGAGCAGTTCTTC.

This clonotype has a count of ten or more. The chain joins TRBV6-4 to TRBJ2-1; 16 nucleotides align to TRBD2. Trimming cost V 4 bases and J 8 bases; bases outside gene matches: 5. This CDR3 comprises 16 residues. Per germline, CDR1 MRHNA and CDR2 SNTAGT. The CDR3 spells CASSASGTSGGDEQFF. Written as DNA, the CDR3 is TGTGCCAGCAGTGCATCCGGGACTAGCGGGGGGGATGAGCAGTTCTTC.

The chain links TRBV7-4 to TRBJ2-2; maybe TRBD1 (5 bases). Trimming cost V 5 bases and J 0 bases, with 10 bases left between them. Germline V gene data show CDR1 as SGHVT and CDR2 as SQSDAQ. CDR3 length: 15 residues. In nucleotides, the CDR3 is TGTGCCAGCAGCCGGAAGACAGCGAACACCGGGGAGCTGTTTTTT. It specifies CASSRKTANTGELFF.

The chain recombines TRBV12-5 with TRBJ2-1, with 16 bases fitting TRBD2. This CDR3 is built from 17 residues. CDR1 is LGHNT and CDR2 is FRNRAP in the germline V gene. V lost 6 bases, J lost 11 bases, and 13 bases stayed unmatched. CDR3 loop: CASGTGTSGGARDKQFF. The CDR3 DNA follows: TGTGCTAGTGGGACGGGGACTAGCGGGGGGGCGAGAGATAAGCAGTTCTTC.

A remark on this clonotype: Mismatch with germline at one junction end may stem from a read error. J is TRBJ2-6 and V is TRBV7-2; 7 bases are a match to TRBD1. Germline V CDR1 and CDR2: SGHTA, FQGNSA. This CDR3 has 18 amino acids. The CDR3 bases are TGTGCCAGCAGCTTAGGGGACAGTGGACGCCCTGGGGCCAACGTGCAGACCTTC. Its protein product is CASSLGDSGRPGANVQTF.

The J gene is TRBJ2-5, the V gene TRBV5-4; D is perhaps TRBD2 (6 bases). Germline-derived CDR1 and CDR2 are SGHNT and YYREEE (reference sequence). This CDR3 comprises 12 residues. V was pared by 0 bases and J by 11 bases, with 11 bases between. In nucleotides, the CDR3 is TGTGCCAGCAGCTTGGCCGGGGGTCAGCAGTACTTC. Translating it yields CASSLAGGQQYF.

As regards this clonotype: Because the CDR3 is missing its conserved closing phenylalanine or tryptophan, this is likely a read error. The limits of the CDR3 on the DNA are not certain, so only TCRdb's listed CDR3 is given. This sequence joins TRBV7-2 and TRBJ2-5. The CDR3 spans 14 amino acids, including both terminal residues. Germline-derived CDR1 and CDR2 are SGHTA and FQGNSA. This chain's CDR3 is CASSLRTGQESQFS.

The chain carries TRBV7-2 and TRBJ2-5; D might be TRBD2 (5 bases). This CDR3 is 12 amino acids long. Germline V gives CDR1 SGHTA, CDR2 FQGNSA. V was trimmed by 9 bases and J by 5 bases, leaving 13 bases between them. CDR3 residues: CASGRFGETQYF. The DNA for the CDR3 is TGTGCCAGTGGGAGATTTGGGGAGACCCAGTACTTC.

This clonotype appeared a few times. As DNA, the CDR3 is TGTGCCAGCAGTTACAGTCTAGCCCCAAGCAATGAGCAGTTCTTC. Its translation: CASSYSLAPSNEQFF. This rearrangement joins TRBV6-5 to TRBJ2-1, with a tentative D call TRBD2 (5 bases). Germline V gene lookup returns CDR1 MNHEY and CDR2 SVGAGI. The CDR3 is made up of 15 amino acids. Trimming shortened V by 2 bases and J by 6 bases, and 14 bases separated the two germline ends.

In regard to this clonotype: Germline and junction disagree at one end, which may indicate a read error. The V gene is TRBV12-3 or TRBV12-4, the J gene TRBJ2-4, with D tentatively TRBD2 (6 bases). The CDR3 sequence is 15 residues long. In nucleotides, the CDR3 is TGTGCCCGCGGTCCGGCGGGGCTAGGCAAAGATACTCAGTATTTC. Its translation is CARGPAGLGKDTQYF.

This clonotype has at least ten counts. The chain joins TRBV7-2 to TRBJ1-1; 7 positions match TRBD1. The CDR3 covers 13 residues. Trimming removed 3 bases from V and 6 bases from J; junction bases left unmatched: 4. The germline gives CDR1 SGHTA, CDR2 FQGNSA. CDR3 sequence: CASSFQGVAEAFF. The DNA of the CDR3 is TGTGCCAGCAGCTTCCAGGGGGTGGCTGAAGCTTTCTTT.

This rearrangement joins TRBV12-3 or TRBV12-4 to TRBJ2-7; the D is unclear. CDR3 size: 14 residues. The V gene lost 1 base and the J gene lost 0 bases, with 7 bases spanning the gap. As DNA, the CDR3 is TGTGCCAGCAGTTTAGGCGTGGCCTCCTACGAGCAGTACTTC. As protein: CASSLGVASYEQYF.

On this clonotype itself: The germline gene is not matched at one end of the junction; a read error may be the cause. V is TRBV7-2 and J is TRBJ2-2; 8 bases align to TRBD1. The CDR3 is 13 amino acids. Germline V gene lookup returns CDR1 SGHTA and CDR2 FQGNSA. The CDR3 reads CASSSEATGEQFF. Here the CDR3 DNA reads TGTGCCAGCAGCTCTGAGGCGACAGGGGAGCAGTTTTTT. The full variable domain, completed using reference TRBV7-2 and TRBJ2-2, is GAGVSQSPSNKVTEKGKDVELRCDPISGHTALYWYRQSLGQGLEFLIYFQGNSAPDKSGLPSDRFSAERTGGSVSTLTIQRTQQEDSAVYLCASSSEATGEQFFGEGSRLTVL.

On this clonotype: No conserved phenylalanine or tryptophan is present at the end of the CDR3, so a read error is the likely explanation. The DNA is left out, because the CDR3 cannot be placed on it with certainty; the CDR3 is given as TCRdb lists it. The chain carries TRBV7-2 and TRBJ2-6. The CDR3 region is 9 residues in length, termini included. Germline lookup yields CDR1 SGHTA and CDR2 FQGNSA. The CDR3 reads CASSFYKTS.

The V call is TRBV6-1, the J call TRBJ2-7; 12 nucleotides align to TRBD2. V was clipped by 7 bases and J by 6 bases; unmatched bases: 4. Germline lookup yields CDR1 MNHNS and CDR2 SASEGT. The CDR3 consists of 13 residues. CDR3 DNA: TGTGCCAGCACCCCACTAGCGGGAGGCGAGCAGTACTTC. Translating it yields CASTPLAGGEQYF.

The chain carries TRBV27 and TRBJ2-7, with TRBD1 as a possible D gene (5 bases). V was cut by 4 bases and J by 3 bases, with 13 bases left in between. CDR3 size: 14 residues. CDR1 is MNHEY, CDR2 SMNVEV, per germline (reference sequence). The DNA of the CDR3 is TGTGCCAGCAGTTCCAGGGTGGGGTACTACGAGCAGTACTTC. Amino acid sequence: CASSSRVGYYEQYF.

Concerning this clonotype itself: Compared with germline, one end of the junction differs, possibly owing to a read error. V usage is TRBV12-3 or TRBV12-4 and J usage is TRBJ2-4; possible D gene TRBD2, 7 bases. CDR3 length equals 16 residues. CDR3 in amino acids: CASSATGGGGKNTQYF. In DNA, the CDR3 is TGTGCCAGCAGTGCCACGGGCGGGGGCGGCAAAAACACTCAGTATTTC.

To note about this clonotype: Compared with germline, one end of the junction differs, possibly owing to a read error. The V call is TRBV6-1, the J call TRBJ2-4, with 9 bases lining up with TRBD2. CDR3 length equals 14 residues. From germline, CDR1 is MNHNS and CDR2 SASEGT. The CDR3 DNA reads as TGTGCCAGCAGTCCGGGACTAGCCGAAAATATTCAGTACTTC. Protein: CASSPGLAENIQYF.